Below, one T cell receptor (beta chain) is given with its context. Its antigen remains unidentified. The sample comes from a study of shared clonotypes between healthy human individuals. Study-level background: Used for every donor were three CD4 naive, three CD4 memory, two CD8 naive and one CD8 memory plate. Study observations and caveats: The generation probabilities recorded for non-shared clonotypes fell below those of clonotypes shared by all four donors. Estimated richness was generally greater in naive than memory subsets.

Here immunoSEQ multiplex PCR was the method, and the copy in TCRdb shows in-frame clones only, minus some. The repertoire consists of approximately 2.5 million clones, with 93% occurring once and the leading ten covering roughly 0.39%. With V trimmed by 4 bases and J by 9 bases, 15 bases remained unmatched. CDR1 is GTSNPN and CDR2 is SVGIG in the germline V gene (reference sequence). This CDR3 contains 15 residues. The origin of this receptor is a man aged 18 to 29 in good health. Some clones in this sample may be carry-over from other donors' samples. The source material was naive CD4+ T cells from PBMCs. Subset denoted: CD45RA+ positively selected. The gene calls are TRBV30 and TRBJ2-7, with 10 bases identical to TRBD2. CDR3 residues: CAWMVWGLAGVRQYF. DNA for the CDR3: TGTGCCTGGATGGTTTGGGGTCTAGCGGGGGTTCGGCAGTACTTC.